This is a list of T cell receptor beta chains from one sample in a study of blood T cell repertoires in COVID-19. Clones were sequenced by immunoSEQ multiplex PCR, and TCRdb holds only the in-frame ones, with some missing. The top ten hold around 2.1% of the sample, which has about 150,000 clones, roughly 82% seen once. The sequencing sample was made of peripheral blood. The origin of the receptors is a man aged 70-80 years with acute or convalescent COVID-19. CDR3s include the opening cysteine and the closing phenylalanine or tryptophan. D genes are given only for firm matches. Not every row has a clone size; where given, it reads once, few, many or a size class.

v_call: TRBV24-1; d_call: .; j_call: TRBJ2-3; clone_size: .; cdr3_nt: TGTGCCACCAGTGGTCCGGGATACGGCCACAAGACAGATACGCAGTATTTT; cdr3_aa: CATSGPGYGHKTDTQYF
v_call: TRBV19; d_call: .; j_call: TRBJ1-1; clone_size: .; cdr3_nt: TGTGCCAGTAGTATAGGCAGTCACACTGAAGCTTTCTTT; cdr3_aa: CASSIGSHTEAFF
v_call: TRBV10-3; d_call: TRBD2; j_call: TRBJ2-1; clone_size: .; cdr3_nt: TGTGCCATCAGTCTAGCGGGAAATGAGCAGTTCTTC; cdr3_aa: CAISLAGNEQFF
v_call: TRBV3-1/TRBV3-2; d_call: TRBD2; j_call: TRBJ2-1; clone_size: .; cdr3_nt: TGTGCCAGCAGCGCACCCGCGGGGGGGGTCAACAATGAGCAGTTCTTC; cdr3_aa: CASSAPAGGVNNEQFF
v_call: TRBV5-5; d_call: TRBD1; j_call: TRBJ2-6; clone_size: .; cdr3_nt: TGTGCCAGCAGCTTGGCAGGACAGGATAACTCTGGGGCCAACGTCCTGACTTTC; cdr3_aa: CASSLAGQDNSGANVLTF
v_call: TRBV4-2; d_call: TRBD2; j_call: TRBJ2-1; clone_size: few; cdr3_nt: TGTGCCAGCAGCCTCGATAGCGGGGATTACAATGAGCAGTTCTTC; cdr3_aa: CASSLDSGDYNEQFF
v_call: TRBV27; d_call: TRBD1; j_call: TRBJ1-4; clone_size: .; cdr3_nt: TGTGCCAGCAGTTTGGCCGGGACAGGGGTTGAAAAACTGTTTTTT; cdr3_aa: CASSLAGTGVEKLFF
v_call: TRBV3-1/TRBV3-2; d_call: TRBD1; j_call: TRBJ2-1; clone_size: .; cdr3_nt: TGTGCCAGCAGCCCCGGACAGGGCGGTGAGCAGTTCTTC; cdr3_aa: CASSPGQGGEQFF
v_call: TRBV5-5; d_call: TRBD1; j_call: TRBJ1-5; clone_size: .; cdr3_nt: TGTGCCAGCAGCTTGGACAGGGGGCCCAATCAGCCCCAGCATTTT; cdr3_aa: CASSLDRGPNQPQHF
v_call: TRBV7-9; d_call: .; j_call: TRBJ2-3; clone_size: .; cdr3_nt: TGTGCCAGCAGCCCAGCGCTAGTACCTCTAGATACGCAGTATTTT; cdr3_aa: CASSPALVPLDTQYF
v_call: TRBV5-1; d_call: .; j_call: TRBJ2-3; clone_size: .; cdr3_nt: TGCGCCAGCAGCATTGGGGGCAGGGGCCCTAGAGATACGCAGTATTTT; cdr3_aa: CASSIGGRGPRDTQYF
v_call: TRBV3-1/TRBV3-2; d_call: TRBD2; j_call: TRBJ2-1; clone_size: .; cdr3_nt: TGTGCCAGCAGCCAAGAACAGTTAGCGGGGGGGAACAATGAGCAGTTCTTC; cdr3_aa: CASSQEQLAGGNNEQFF